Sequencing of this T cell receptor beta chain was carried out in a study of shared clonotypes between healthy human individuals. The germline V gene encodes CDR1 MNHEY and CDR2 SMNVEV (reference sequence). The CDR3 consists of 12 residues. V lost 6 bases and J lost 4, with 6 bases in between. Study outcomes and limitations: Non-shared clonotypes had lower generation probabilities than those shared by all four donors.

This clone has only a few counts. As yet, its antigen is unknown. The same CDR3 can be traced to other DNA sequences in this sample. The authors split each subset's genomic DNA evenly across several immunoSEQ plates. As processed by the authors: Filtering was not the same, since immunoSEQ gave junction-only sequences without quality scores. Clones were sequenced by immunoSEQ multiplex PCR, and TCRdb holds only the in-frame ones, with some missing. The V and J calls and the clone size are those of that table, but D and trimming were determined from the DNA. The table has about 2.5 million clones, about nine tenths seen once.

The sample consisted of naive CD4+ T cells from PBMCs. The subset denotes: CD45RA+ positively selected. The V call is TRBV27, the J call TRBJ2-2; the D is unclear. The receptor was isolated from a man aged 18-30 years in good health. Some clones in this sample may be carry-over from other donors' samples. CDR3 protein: CASSLSTGELFF. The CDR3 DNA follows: TGTGCCAGCAGCCTGAGCACCGGGGAGCTGTTTTTT.